This is a list of T cell receptor beta chains from one sample in a study of identical twins. From the 5' RACE reads, TCRdb called clonotypes with MiXCR, one entry per CDR3 protein. The sample lists approximately 350,000 distinct CDR3 sequences; more than 9% were seen once. Separately, the same data were catalogued under a study of yellow fever vaccine responses in identical twins.

The sequenced sample consisted of CD8+ T cells sorted from blood. These receptors were taken from a woman between 18 and 30 years old in good health. The CDR3 runs from the conserved cysteine through the conserved F or W.

CDR3aa	j_gene	v_gene
CSVYERSGANVLTF	TRBJ2-6	TRBV29-1
CSALVTGGAEETQYF	TRBJ2-5	TRBV20-1
CASSLKGQGAGYTF	TRBJ1-2	TRBV7-3
CASSHLAGGSYEQYF	TRBJ2-7	TRBV4-1
CASSLRQVRYNEQFF	TRBJ2-1	TRBV27
CASSLFAGTGNEKLFF	TRBJ1-4	TRBV7-9
CASSLGMGSSYNEQFF	TRBJ2-1	TRBV7-9
CASSGRQDGYTF	TRBJ1-2	TRBV6-4
CASSLYPSLYNEQFF	TRBJ2-1	TRBV28
CASSLVVGPSYNEQFF	TRBJ2-1	TRBV7-8
CSARDGLHTEAFF	TRBJ1-1	TRBV20-1
CSARVSGFSKGDEQFF	TRBJ2-1	TRBV20-1
CASSLSGRAVSETQYF	TRBJ2-5	TRBV6-2/TRBV6-3
CASSLLRAGETQYF	TRBJ2-5	TRBV12-3/TRBV12-4
CASSPHSLGRWTRYFDRETQYF	TRBJ2-5	TRBV3-1
CASSLEPADYGYTF	TRBJ1-2	TRBV7-9
CASSRNSGGGYNSPLHF	TRBJ1-6	TRBV6-1
CASSSTGEGAEDTQYF	TRBJ2-3	TRBV27
CASSYGLAGLLGETQYF	TRBJ2-5	TRBV7-9
CATDGGTYEQYF	TRBJ2-7	TRBV5-1
CASSLEARPYEQYF	TRBJ2-7	TRBV11-1
CASRNPGQGLDNEQFF	TRBJ2-1	TRBV28
CASSAYRESGYTF	TRBJ1-2	TRBV27
CSAWDGTSYEQYF	TRBJ2-7	TRBV20-1
CASSHRGKGDEKLFF	TRBJ1-4	TRBV7-9
CSAREGGRRVETQYF	TRBJ2-5	TRBV20-1
CSAYLGLELQETQYF	TRBJ2-5	TRBV20-1
CASSPPRGNEQFF	TRBJ2-1	TRBV7-9
CASSQAGNLEQFF	TRBJ2-1	TRBV4-1
CASSSLAGGPREQYF	TRBJ2-7	TRBV7-8
CASSSAGTLNTEAFF	TRBJ1-1	TRBV7-9
CASRKGQVDQPQHF	TRBJ1-5	TRBV2
CASSLGLAGVTSEQFF	TRBJ2-1	TRBV5-6
CASSQDIGRADLAKNIQYF	TRBJ2-4	TRBV4-2
CASGSQASGSNEQFF	TRBJ2-1	TRBV6-1
CASSLVAGGGYEQYF	TRBJ2-7	TRBV7-9
CASSLDRLGRNYGYTF	TRBJ1-2	TRBV11-2
CSADDRGEQYF	TRBJ2-7	TRBV29-1
CASSVTGANVLTF	TRBJ2-6	TRBV9
CASSYGTDNTGELFF	TRBJ2-2	TRBV12-3/TRBV12-4
CASSLIFGEQYF	TRBJ2-7	TRBV27
CASSDSEGSYNEQFF	TRBJ2-1	TRBV6-4
CASSYEVIGENNYGYTF	TRBJ1-2	TRBV6-5
CASSQDYPRSTDTQYF	TRBJ2-3	TRBV4-2